This is a list of T cell receptor beta chains from one sample in a study of T cell changes during pregnancy in multiple sclerosis. Measured with immunoSEQ multiplex PCR; TCRdb has only the in-frame clones, and not every one. The sample gives just under 85,000 clones, 80% to 95% of which show up once; 2.5% is in the top ten. Sequencing used peripheral blood, obtained in the first trimester of pregnancy. The source of these receptors is a female donor with multiple sclerosis, enrolled in a pregnancy study. Each CDR3 is given with its conserved first and last residue. Fields, in order: J gene, D gene, V gene, CDR3 protein. The D gene is left open where the match is weak.

j_call: TRBJ1-2
d_call: NA
v_call: TRBV13
cdr3_aa: CASSLWVGPNYGYTF

j_call: TRBJ2-3
d_call: TRBD2
v_call: TRBV6-1
cdr3_aa: CASSDRTAGGPSDTQYF

j_call: TRBJ2-5
d_call: NA
v_call: TRBV4-1
cdr3_aa: CASSQEGGPETQYF

j_call: TRBJ2-7
d_call: NA
v_call: TRBV10-3
cdr3_aa: CAISETREQYF

j_call: TRBJ2-1
d_call: NA
v_call: TRBV7-3
cdr3_aa: CASSETSSYNEQFF

j_call: TRBJ2-2
d_call: NA
v_call: TRBV5-1
cdr3_aa: CASSPPGTRNTGELFF

j_call: TRBJ1-2
d_call: NA
v_call: TRBV6-5
cdr3_aa: CASSYSQGGYTF

j_call: TRBJ2-7
d_call: NA
v_call: TRBV29-1
cdr3_aa: CSVRGTVSYEQYF

j_call: TRBJ2-7
d_call: NA
v_call: TRBV2
cdr3_aa: CASSVRAVVSYEQYF

j_call: TRBJ1-4
d_call: NA
v_call: TRBV30
cdr3_aa: CAWSVTNEKLFF

j_call: TRBJ2-7
d_call: TRBD1
v_call: TRBV7-6
cdr3_aa: CASSPTTGKGEQYF

j_call: TRBJ1-3
d_call: NA
v_call: TRBV6-6
cdr3_aa: CASSEYSSGNTIYF